The clone carrying this T cell receptor (beta chain) occurred many times. Using genomic DNA as the template, TCR beta VDJ and CDR3 profiling was carried out. TCRdb redid the calling of the reads with MiXCR, one entry per CDR3 protein. The sample lists about 420,000 distinct CDR3 sequences; 65% to 75% were seen once. The V end was cut by 0 bases, the J end by 7 bases, with 6 bases between. The CDR3 is 12 residues long. CDR1 LGHDT and CDR2 YNNKEL come from the germline V gene (reference sequence). These data originate in a study of CD8+CD57+ T cells in acquired aplastic anemia. Study-level information: Healthy donors gave 10 million or so reads on average for CD4+ cells.

The origin of this receptor is a human donor in good health, serving as a control. The chain recombines TRBV3-1 with TRBJ1-2; D gene uncertain. Material for sequencing was sorted CD4+, CD8+, or CD8+CD57+ T cells (not recorded which) from PBMCs. Written as DNA, the CDR3 is TGTGCCAGCAGCCAAGAGCTTGGTGGCTACACCTTC. It yields the protein CASSQELGGYTF.